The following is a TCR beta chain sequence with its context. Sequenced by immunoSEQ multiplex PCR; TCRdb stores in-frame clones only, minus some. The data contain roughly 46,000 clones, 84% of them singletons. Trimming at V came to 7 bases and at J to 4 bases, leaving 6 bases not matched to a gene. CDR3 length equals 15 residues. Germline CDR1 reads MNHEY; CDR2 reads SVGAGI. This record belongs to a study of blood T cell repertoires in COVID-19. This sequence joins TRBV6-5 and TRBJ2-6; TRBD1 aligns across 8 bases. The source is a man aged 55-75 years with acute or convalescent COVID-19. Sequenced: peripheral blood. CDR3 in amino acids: CASKDRATGANVLTF. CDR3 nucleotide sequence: TGTGCCAGCAAGGACAGGGCAACAGGGGCCAACGTCCTGACTTTC.